Listed below are T cell receptor beta chains from one sample, sequenced in a study of blood T cell repertoires in COVID-19. Measured with immunoSEQ multiplex PCR; TCRdb has only the in-frame clones, and not every one. The sample holds around 230,000 clones, over 80% seen once. Input material: peripheral blood. The receptors come from a man aged 35 to 55 with acute or convalescent COVID-19. CDR3s include the opening cysteine and the closing phenylalanine or tryptophan. Each record gives: J gene, V gene, clone size, D gene, CDR3 DNA, CDR3 protein. The D gene is left open where the match is weak. Part of the rows lack a size; the others show once, few, many or a class for expanded clones.

TRBJ2-2 | TRBV18 | few | NA | TGTGCCAGCTCCACCTGGGGCCCCCAGACCGGGGAGCTGTTTTTT | CASSTWGPQTGELFF
TRBJ1-4 | TRBV3-1/TRBV3-2 | NA | TRBD1 | TGTGCCAGCAGCCTCGGGACAGATGAAAAACTGTTTTTT | CASSLGTDEKLFF
TRBJ2-7 | TRBV7-2 | NA | NA | TGTGCCAGCAGCTTAACAGGGCAGTCCTACGAGCAGTACTTC | CASSLTGQSYEQYF
TRBJ1-3 | TRBV2 | NA | NA | TGTGCCAGCAGTAAGGCGGACTCTGGAAACACCATATATTTT | CASSKADSGNTIYF
TRBJ2-7 | TRBV4-2 | NA | NA | TGTGCCAGCAGCCAGGGGGGGGCTGGGTCCAGGTACGAGCAGTACTTC | CASSQGGAGSRYEQYF
TRBJ2-7 | TRBV7-9 | few | TRBD2 | TGTGCCAGCAGCTCGCTTTCGGGACTAGCGGGACCGAGCTCCTACGAGCAGTACTTC | CASSSLSGLAGPSSYEQYF
TRBJ1-1 | TRBV19 | few | TRBD1 | TGTGCCAGTAGTATAGTTCCCGGGACAGGGCCGAGCACTGAAGCTTTCTTT | CASSIVPGTGPSTEAFF
TRBJ2-2 | TRBV4-3 | NA | NA | TGCGCCAGCAGCCAAGTCCCCGGGAGGCTGTTTTTT | CASSQVPGRLFF
TRBJ2-1 | TRBV6-5 | NA | NA | TGTGCCACTTGGGGAAGGGAGAACAATGAGCAGTTCTTC | CATWGRENNEQFF
TRBJ1-1 | TRBV5-4 | NA | NA | TGTGCCAGCAGCTCGGGGAAAGGGAGGAACACTGAAGCTTTCTTT | CASSSGKGRNTEAFF
TRBJ2-7 | TRBV19 | NA | NA | TGTGCCAGTAGTATAGAGGGGGCAGGGTTCTACGAGCAGTACTTC | CASSIEGAGFYEQYF
TRBJ1-1 | TRBV12-3/TRBV12-4 | NA | TRBD1 | TGTGCCAGCGGAACAGGGGTCACTGAAGCTTTCTTT | CASGTGVTEAFF
TRBJ1-6 | TRBV7-9 | few | NA | TGTGCCAGCAGCGCGCAGGGTTGGGGTTCACCCCTCCACTTT | CASSAQGWGSPLHF
TRBJ2-2 | TRBV7-2 | few | NA | TGTGCCAGCAGCACCTCGCTAGCGTCGAACACCGGGGAGCTGTTTTTT | CASSTSLASNTGELFF
TRBJ1-2 | TRBV6-6 | many | TRBD1 | TGTGCCAGCAGAAACAGGGGGGATGGCTACACCTTC | CASRNRGDGYTF
TRBJ2-3 | TRBV10-2 | NA | NA | TGCGCCAGCTCGGGCGGGGAAGGCACAGATACGCAGTATTTT | CASSGGEGTDTQYF
TRBJ2-1 | TRBV19 | NA | TRBD2 | TGTGCCAGTACCGGGACTAGCGGGAGGGCCCCCATCTGGGAGCAGTTCTTC | CASTGTSGRAPIWEQFF
TRBJ1-1 | TRBV19 | NA | TRBD1 | TGTGCCAGTAGGCCGGGACAGTGGGCTGAAGCTTTCTTT | CASRPGQWAEAFF
TRBJ2-7 | TRBV9 | NA | TRBD2 | TGTGCCAGCAGCGTAGGAGCGGGAGTGGGAAACGAGCAGTACTTC | CASSVGAGVGNEQYF
TRBJ2-7 | TRBV9 | NA | TRBD2 | TGTGCCAGCAGCCCACACCGGACTAGCGTATACGAGCAGTACTTC | CASSPHRTSVYEQYF
TRBJ2-4 | TRBV6-1 | NA | TRBD2 | TGTGCCAGCAGTGAAGGTAGCGGGGGTGCCGGGTACATTCAGTACTTC | CASSEGSGGAGYIQYF
TRBJ2-7 | TRBV19 | NA | NA | TGTGCCAGTAGTATATTAAGGGGGCGCGGGACCTACTACGAGCAGTACTTC | CASSILRGRGTYYEQYF
TRBJ2-2 | TRBV5-4 | NA | TRBD2 | TGTGCCAGCAGCTTCAGAGCGGGGTCGAACACCGGGGAGCTGTTTTTT | CASSFRAGSNTGELFF
TRBJ1-2 | TRBV6-5 | once | NA | TGTGCCAGCAGTTACGGGCAGGCCGATAGAAAAGGCTACACCTTC | CASSYGQADRKGYTF
TRBJ1-2 | TRBV16 | NA | NA | TGTGCCAGCAGCCAGGGGTTGAAGGGGGCTAACTATGGCTACACCTTC | CASSQGLKGANYGYTF
TRBJ2-7 | TRBV2 | NA | TRBD1 | TGTGCCAGCATTTACTCTTCCGAAACAGGGGGCAATACGGGGTCCGAGCAGTACTTC | CASIYSSETGGNTGSEQYF
TRBJ2-1 | TRBV5-4 | once | TRBD2 | TGTGCCATAGGGACTAGCTCCTACAATGAGCAGTTCTTC | CAIGTSSYNEQFF
TRBJ2-3 | TRBV9 | NA | TRBD2 | TGTGCCAGCAGCGCAATAGCGGGAGGGTTAAAAGATACGCAGTATTTT | CASSAIAGGLKDTQYF
TRBJ1-5 | TRBV18 | NA | TRBD1 | TGTGCCAGCTCTCCAGGGGGCTCGGGCAATCAGCCCCAGCATTTT | CASSPGGSGNQPQHF
TRBJ2-5 | TRBV27 | NA | TRBD2 | TGTGCCAGCAGTTTAGACTCCGGGACTAGTGTTCCAGAGACCCAGTACTTC | CASSLDSGTSVPETQYF
TRBJ2-7 | TRBV7-7 | few | TRBD1 | TGTGCCAGCAGCTTAGGAGGGACAGGGACCCACGAGCAGTACTTC | CASSLGGTGTHEQYF
TRBJ2-7 | TRBV10-3 | NA | TRBD2 | TGTGCCATCAGCGGGGGGGGGAGCTACGAGCAGTACTTC | CAISGGGSYEQYF
TRBJ2-2 | TRBV9 | few | NA | TGTGCCAGCAGCGATAGCCTCGGCAGCGGGGAGCTGTTTTTT | CASSDSLGSGELFF
TRBJ1-2 | TRBV19 | NA | NA | TGTGCCAGTACTACCCTAGGGGGTGGTGACTATGGCTACACCTTC | CASTTLGGGDYGYTF
TRBJ2-7 | TRBV7-9 | few | NA | TGTGCCAGCAGCGAGGGACTTCCCGAGCAGTACTTC | CASSEGLPEQYF
TRBJ1-2 | TRBV12-3/TRBV12-4 | NA | NA | TGTGCCAGCAGTTTAAACCAGGGTAATTCCTACACCTTC | CASSLNQGNSYTF
TRBJ1-6 | TRBV5-4 | once | TRBD1 | TGTGCCAGCAGCCAAGACAGGGCCGGTTCACCCCTCCACTTT | CASSQDRAGSPLHF
TRBJ1-2 | TRBV7-9 | NA | NA | TGTGCCAGCAGCCCCCCACAGGAGGGCTACACCTTC | CASSPPQEGYTF
TRBJ2-1 | TRBV19 | NA | NA | TGTGCCAGTAGTATAGGGCGGAGCTCCTACAATGAGCAGTTCTTC | CASSIGRSSYNEQFF
TRBJ1-2 | TRBV9 | NA | TRBD1 | TGTGCCAGCAGCGTATCAGGGGGCCAAGGCTACACCTTC | CASSVSGGQGYTF
TRBJ2-7 | TRBV19 | NA | NA | TGTGCCAGTAGTATTAGGGCAGGGTACGTCTACGAGCAGTACTTC | CASSIRAGYVYEQYF
TRBJ1-5 | TRBV5-8 | NA | TRBD1 | TGTGCCAGCAGCCACGACAGGGGCTCTTGGAATCAGCCCCAGCATTTT | CASSHDRGSWNQPQHF
TRBJ1-2 | TRBV12-3/TRBV12-4 | NA | NA | TGTGCCAGCAGTTTAGTCGGCCTACAGACCTACTTC | CASSLVGLQTYF
TRBJ1-1 | TRBV18 | few | TRBD1 | TGTGCCAGCTCAGTAAGGGACAGGGGGTGGACTGAAGCTTTCTTT | CASSVRDRGWTEAFF
TRBJ2-3 | TRBV7-2 | NA | NA | TGTGCCAGCAGCTTTGGGGGGACAGATACGCAGTATTTT | CASSFGGTDTQYF
TRBJ2-2 | TRBV27 | few | NA | TGTGCCAGCAGTTTCAGGGTGCAGGGGAACGGGGAGCTGTTTTTT | CASSFRVQGNGELFF
TRBJ1-5 | TRBV19 | NA | NA | TGTGCCAGTATGGGGAGGGGAGGACTAAGCAATCAGCCCCAGCATTTT | CASMGRGGLSNQPQHF
TRBJ1-1 | TRBV12-3/TRBV12-4 | NA | NA | TGTGCCAGCAGTTTTACCCAGGGCATTGAAGCTTTCTTT | CASSFTQGIEAFF
TRBJ1-2 | TRBV28 | NA | NA | TGTGCCAGCAGCCACCCCGACAGATACTATGGCTACACCTTC | CASSHPDRYYGYTF
TRBJ1-2 | TRBV3-1/TRBV3-2 | NA | NA | TGTGCCAGCAGCCCAGGACAGTACGGCTATGGCTACACCTTC | CASSPGQYGYGYTF
TRBJ1-2 | TRBV6-5 | few | NA | TGTGCCAGCAGTCCCCAGGGGCGGGATGGCTACACCTTC | CASSPQGRDGYTF
TRBJ2-2 | TRBV5-6 | NA | TRBD2 | TGTGCCAGCAGCCCCTCTCCTAGCGGGATTGGAACCGGGGAGCTGTTTTTT | CASSPSPSGIGTGELFF
TRBJ1-2 | TRBV6-4 | NA | NA | TGTGCCAGCACCCCTAGGGCGGGATTCTATGGCTACACCTTC | CASTPRAGFYGYTF
TRBJ2-2 | TRBV14 | once | NA | TGTGCCAGCAGCCAAGGGCAGATTTCATGGGGGGAGCTGTTTTTT | CASSQGQISWGELFF
TRBJ1-1 | TRBV29-1 | NA | TRBD1 | TGCAGCGCCTTGTTTCAGGGGGAGGCTGAAGCTTTCTTT | CSALFQGEAEAFF
TRBJ2-3 | TRBV5-1 | NA | NA | TGCGCCAGCAGCTTGGAGGGGAGCACAGATACGCAGTATTTT | CASSLEGSTDTQYF
TRBJ1-6 | TRBV6-5 | once | NA | TGTGCCAGCAGTTACTCCTCGACAGGTTCACCCCTCCACTTT | CASSYSSTGSPLHF
TRBJ1-2 | TRBV18 | NA | TRBD1 | TGTGCCAGCTCAGGAACCGCTGGGACAGGGGGCGCTGGGGGCTACACCTTC | CASSGTAGTGGAGGYTF
TRBJ2-5 | TRBV7-9 | NA | NA | TGTGCCAGCAGCTACCTCGGGTCGGGGAAAGAGACCCAGTACTTC | CASSYLGSGKETQYF
TRBJ2-5 | TRBV5-1 | NA | TRBD1 | TGCGCCAGCAGATCGACCGGGACAGGGGTAGAGACCCAGTACTTC | CASRSTGTGVETQYF